This T cell receptor beta chain was identified in a study of blood T cell repertoires in COVID-19. About the research overall: Collection of acute and convalescent COVID-19 samples took place in the United States, Italy and Spain. The analysed material was cDNA or gDNA that came from T cells, B-cell-depleted T cells, or PBMCs.

Authors' data handling: It was from reference gene primer amplification that nucleated cell counts were estimated. TCRdb's copy holds only in-frame clones and misses some; the assay was immunoSEQ multiplex PCR. D and trimming were read from the DNA, whereas the V and J calls and clone size are those reported in that table. This table has 65,000 to 80,000 clones, approximately 80% appearing once. Germline CDR1 reads SGHTA; CDR2 reads FQGTGA. This CDR3 comprises 15 residues. The V segment lost 1 base and the J segment 1 base; nucleotides outside the gene matches: 3. The sample comprised peripheral blood. This chain connects TRBV7-3 to TRBJ1-1; 7 bases line up with TRBD1. The sequence came from a human donor in a cohort sampled during active COVID-19. The CDR3 nucleotides are TGTGCCAGCAGCTTAAACCGACAGGGGAACACTGAAGCTTTCTTT. Encoded protein: CASSLNRQGNTEAFF.